The 29 T cell receptor beta chains in this list originate from one sample, sequenced in a study of cytomegalovirus exposure and HLA in healthy donors (TCRdb year 2017). To prepare the library, the immunoSEQ multiplex PCR assay was applied. For the multiplex PCR, a mixture combining 60 forward primers for TCR Vbeta segments and 13 reverse primers for TCR Jbeta segments was used. In TCRdb, the immuneACCESS table is reduced to in-frame sequences with V and J assigned. These tables do not hold every clone; where another copy was compared, an unresolved V gene accounts for under half, and the others remain unexplained. The sample table lists some 160,000 clones, around 80% of them with a count of one. The ten biggest clones cover around 6.6% of the sample. The sample taken for sequencing was PBMCs. These receptors originate from a male donor in good health and CMV-seropositive.

V is TRBV27 and J is TRBJ2-1; TRBD2 aligns across 7 bases. V was clipped by 2 bases and J by 4 bases; unmatched bases: 2. Germline CDR1 is MNHEY and CDR2 is SMNVEV (reference sequence). This CDR3 is built from 14 residues. Here the CDR3 DNA reads TGTGCCAGCAGTTTACCTAGCGGTTACAATGAGCAGTTCTTC. Its translation is CASSLPSGYNEQFF.

This clone has just one count. The junction shows a germline mismatch at one end, possibly a read error. This sequence joins TRBV7-9 and TRBJ1-1, with 8 bases matching TRBD1. The CDR3 is made up of 15 amino acids. CDR1 SEHNR and CDR2 FQNEAQ come from the germline V gene (reference sequence). CDR3 DNA sequence: TGTTCCAGCAGTCCGGTTTTAGACAGGGGAGGCGAAGCTTTCTTT. As protein: CSSSPVLDRGGEAFF.

The gene calls are TRBV2 and TRBJ2-7, with 10 bases aligning to TRBD1. V shed 9 bases and J 5 bases; nucleotides not matched to a gene: 16. The CDR3 covers 16 residues. CDR1 is SNHLY, CDR2 FYNNEI, per germline. For the CDR3, the DNA is TGTGCCAGAGAATGGAACCGGGACAGGGGTTCGGACGAGCAGTACTTC. Protein product: CAREWNRDRGSDEQYF.

The V call is TRBV7-2, the J call TRBJ1-3; D perhaps matches TRBD1 (5 bases). Trimming cost V 5 bases and J 0 bases, with 14 bases left between them. CDR1 is SGHTA, CDR2 FQGNSA, per germline. The CDR3 has 16 residues. CDR3 sequence (DNA): TGTGCCAGCAGCCAATCGACAGCCGTCTCTGGAAACACCATATATTTT. Translation gives CASSQSTAVSGNTIYF.

V usage is TRBV19 and J usage is TRBJ1-2; the D is unclear. The V gene lost 2 bases and the J gene lost 2 bases, with 6 bases spanning the gap. Germline-derived CDR1 and CDR2 are LNHDA and SQIVND (reference sequence). This CDR3 comprises 13 residues. CDR3 sequence: CASSIRVNYGYTF. The CDR3 DNA sequence: TGTGCCAGTAGTATACGGGTAAACTATGGCTACACCTTC.

The chain employs TRBV7-9 and TRBJ2-4; D may be TRBD2 (5 bases). This CDR3 is 16 amino acids long. Trimming pared 0 bases from V and 0 bases from J, leaving 9 bases between. Germline V gene sequence: CDR1 SEHNR, CDR2 FQNEAQ (reference sequence). CDR3 DNA: TGTGCCAGCAGCTTAGCGGCCGGACTAGCCAAAAACATTCAGTACTTC. Amino acids: CASSLAAGLAKNIQYF.

J is TRBJ1-4 and V is TRBV27; TRBD1 agrees at 7 bases. CDR3 length: 15 amino acids. J was trimmed by 7 bases and V by 8 bases; bases with no gene match: 13. Germline V gene lookup returns CDR1 MNHEY and CDR2 SMNVEV (reference sequence). The CDR3 DNA follows: TGTGCCAGCGCCGCGAGGGGGCACTTAGGTGAAAAACTGTTTTTT. It yields the protein CASAARGHLGEKLFF.

The rearrangement joins TRBV28 to TRBJ1-4, with 8 bases matching TRBD1. The CDR3 is made up of 14 amino acids. Germline V lookup: CDR1 MDHEN, CDR2 SYDVKM. Losses at the gene ends were 2 bases for V and 7 bases for J; bases not matched to a gene: 3. CDR3 region: CASSLTGGGEKLFF. As DNA, the CDR3 is TGTGCCAGCAGTTTAACAGGGGGTGGTGAAAAACTGTTTTTT.

This clone was recorded a few times. The chain employs TRBV2 and TRBJ2-5; TRBD2 agrees at 10 bases. Per germline, CDR1 SNHLY and CDR2 FYNNEI. CDR3 size: 15 residues. The trim removed 6 bases at V and 5 bases at J, leaving 9 bases unmatched. CDR3 in amino acids: CASSPVAGGGETQYF. The CDR3 coding sequence is TGTGCCAGCAGCCCGGTAGCGGGAGGAGGGGAGACCCAGTACTTC.

CDR3 amino acids: CASISPRGPTEAFF. The CDR3 bases are TGTGCCAGCATTTCCCCCAGGGGCCCCACTGAAGCTTTCTTT. The rearrangement links TRBV7-9 to TRBJ1-1; perhaps TRBD1 as D (6 bases). Germline V gives CDR1 SEHNR, CDR2 FQNEAQ (reference sequence). With 7 bases removed from V and 4 bases from J, the gap between germline ends came to 16 bases. The CDR3 extends over 14 amino acids.

The CDR3 is CASSSGTRNTEAFF. For the CDR3, the DNA is TGTGCCAGCAGTTCTGGGACAAGGAACACTGAAGCTTTCTTT. The chain uses TRBV28 and TRBJ1-1; possible D gene TRBD1, 6 bases. This CDR3 is built from 14 residues. CDR1 and CDR2 (germline): MDHEN, SYDVKM. The ends were cut back, 4 bases at V and 1 base at J, with 10 bases in the middle.

This clone turned up a few times. V and J are TRBV7-3 and TRBJ2-7; TRBD2 matches at 7 bases. The CDR3 is 14 residues long. The V gene's germline CDR1 is SGHTA and CDR2 FQGTGA. J gave up 4 bases and V 4 bases, and 7 bases lay outside the gene matches. This CDR3 reads CASSSGLGEYEQYF. The CDR3 DNA sequence: TGTGCCAGCAGCTCCGGACTAGGGGAATACGAGCAGTACTTC.

V usage is TRBV5-4 and J usage is TRBJ2-3; 9 bases are shared with TRBD2. The CDR3 covers 16 residues. Germline CDR1 SGHNT, CDR2 YYREEE (reference sequence). V was clipped by 3 bases and J by 1 base; unmatched bases: 6. The CDR3 protein is CASSSRTSVRTDTQYF. The CDR3 nucleotides read TGTGCCAGCAGCTCCCGGACTAGCGTACGCACAGATACGCAGTATTTT. The variable domain in full, with the rest retrieved from reference TRBV5-4 and TRBJ2-3, is ETGVTQSPTHLIKTRGQQVTLRCSSQSGHNTVSWYQQALGQGPQFIFQYYREEENGRGNFPPRFSGLQFPNYSSELNVNALELDDSALYLCASSSRTSVRTDTQYFGPGTRLTVL.

V gene TRBV5-1 combines with J gene TRBJ2-7, with unresolved D. This CDR3 spans 15 amino acids. Germline V CDR1 and CDR2: SGHRS, YFSETQ. Trimming took off 4 bases at V and 3 bases at J, with 17 bases between the two ends. The CDR3 sequence is CASSPAGFPLYEQYF. The CDR3 DNA follows: TGCGCCAGCAGCCCCGCAGGCTTTCCTCTCTACGAGCAGTACTTC.

The chain is built from TRBV28 and TRBJ1-2, with TRBD1 matching 9 bases. Germline values: CDR1 MDHEN, CDR2 SYDVKM. V was clipped by 4 bases and J by 10 bases; unmatched bases: 4. The CDR3 length is 12 residues. The CDR3 loop is CASSSSQGAYTF. CDR3 sequence (DNA): TGTGCCAGCAGTTCTTCACAGGGGGCCTACACCTTC.

The genes are TRBV21-1 and TRBJ2-3; the table's D call, TRBD1, was not checked against the DNA. TRBV21-1 is an annotated pseudogene. This CDR3 has 14 amino acids. DNA for the CDR3: TGTGCCAACACGGACAGGTGCAGTTCAGATACGCAGTATTTT. Residues: CANTDRCSSDTQYF.

The chain joins TRBV9 to TRBJ1-1; D might be TRBD1 (6 bases). Germline V CDR1 and CDR2: SGDLS, YYNGEE. V lost 4 bases, J lost 7 bases, and 20 bases lay in between. The CDR3 is 15 amino acids. The CDR3 here is CASSSRGGLADEAFF. The CDR3 DNA follows: TGTGCCAGCAGCTCCAGAGGGGGGCTAGCGGATGAAGCTTTCTTT.

The chain recombines TRBV5-6 with TRBJ1-3; possibly TRBD1 for D (6 bases). The ends were cut back, 3 bases at V and 4 bases at J, with 14 bases in the middle. The CDR3 has 15 amino acids. CDR1 and CDR2 (germline): SGHDT, YYEEEE. The CDR3 reads CASSSLQGFGNTIYF. The CDR3 bases are TGTGCCAGCAGCTCCCTTCAGGGGTTCGGAAACACCATATATTTT. Filled out from reference TRBV5-6 and TRBJ1-3, the complete variable domain reads DAGVTQSPTHLIKTRGQQVTLRCSPKSGHDTVSWYQQALGQGPQFIFQYYEEEERQRGNFPDRFSGHQFPNYSSELNVNALLLGDSALYLCASSSLQGFGNTIYFGEGSWLTVV.

The rearrangement uses TRBV4-2 and TRBJ1-3; maybe TRBD1 (6 bases). Trimming removed 4 bases at V and 0 bases at J, with 13 bases between. The CDR3 has 16 residues. Germline CDR1 is LGHNA and CDR2 is YNFKEQ. In DNA form, the CDR3 reads TGTGCCAGCAGCCGACAGGCCAGGGTCTCTGGAAACACCATATATTTT. Translated, it gives CASSRQARVSGNTIYF.

The CDR3 loop is CAWSVQGRDGYTF. The CDR3 DNA follows: TGTGCCTGGAGTGTACAGGGAAGGGACGGCTACACCTTC. V usage is TRBV30 and J usage is TRBJ1-2; D is possibly TRBD1 (6 bases). The CDR3 loop spans 13 amino acids. Germline V lookup: CDR1 GTSNPN, CDR2 SVGIG (reference sequence). Trimming removed 0 bases from V and 8 bases from J, with 13 bases in between. Looking up the rest from reference TRBV30 and TRBJ1-2 gives the full variable domain: SQTIHQWPATLVQPVGSPLSLECTVEGTSNPNLYWYRQAAGRGLQLLFYSVGIGQISSEVPQNLSASRPQDRQFILSSKKLLLSDSGFYLCAWSVQGRDGYTFGSGTRLTVV.

This sequence joins TRBV7-8 and TRBJ2-7; 11 nucleotides line up with TRBD1. This CDR3 spans 14 amino acids. The V and J ends lost 5 bases and 6 bases, in that order; junction bases with no gene match: 6. Germline CDR1 SGHVS, CDR2 FQNEAQ. The chain's CDR3 is CASSTGQGALEQYF. The CDR3 nucleotides read TGTGCCAGCAGCACAGGACAGGGGGCCCTCGAGCAGTACTTC.

The rearrangement links TRBV14 to TRBJ1-2; D call uncertain. Trimming cost V 0 bases and J 3 bases, with 8 bases left between them. The CDR3 is 14 residues long. Germline V lookup: CDR1 SGHDN, CDR2 FVKESK. The chain's CDR3 is CASSQDLGDYGYTF. As DNA, the CDR3 is TGTGCCAGCAGCCAAGATCTAGGAGACTATGGCTACACCTTC.

The table lists this clone with a count of one. The chain has TRBV29-1 and TRBJ2-4, with a tentative D call TRBD1 (5 bases). V shed 1 base and J shed 6 bases, with 7 bases lying between them. Germline CDR1 and CDR2: SQVTM and ANQGSEA. There are 12 residues in the CDR3. The CDR3 sequence: CSVEGQGNIQYF. The CDR3 DNA follows: TGCAGCGTTGAAGGGCAGGGAAACATTCAGTACTTC. Supplemented by reference TRBV29-1 and TRBJ2-4, the full variable domain reads SAVISQKPSRDICQRGTSLTIQCQVDSQVTMMFWYRQQPGQSLTLIATANQGSEATYESGFVIDKFPISRPNLTFSTLTVSNMSPEDSSIYLCSVEGQGNIQYFGAGTRLSVL.

The chain uses TRBV18 and TRBJ1-3, with D possibly TRBD1 on 6 matching bases. This CDR3 has 20 residues. With 2 bases removed from V and 4 bases from J, the gap between germline ends came to 27 bases. CDR1 and CDR2 from the germline V gene are KGHSH and LQKENI. CDR3 residues: CASSPFRDPTGGASGNTIYF. CDR3 bases: TGTGCCAGCTCACCATTCCGGGACCCGACAGGTGGAGCCTCGGGAAACACCATATATTTT.

The rearrangement links TRBV7-8 to TRBJ1-4; a possible D gene is TRBD1 (6 bases). Germline values: CDR1 SGHVS, CDR2 FQNEAQ. V was pared by 5 bases and J by 7 bases, with 14 bases between. The CDR3 covers 14 residues. This chain's CDR3 is CASSNGQLGEKLFF. CDR3 nucleotides: TGTGCCAGCAGCAACGGACAGTTGGGTGAAAAACTGTTTTTT.

Concerning this clone itself: Sequence at one end of the junction differs from germline and may be a read error. The rearrangement joins TRBV7-7 to TRBJ2-1, with a tentative D call TRBD1 (5 bases). Per germline, CDR1 SSHAT and CDR2 FNYEAQ (reference sequence). This CDR3 is 14 amino acids long. The CDR3 DNA reads as TGTGCTAGCAGCTTGACAGAGAGATACAATGAGCAGTTCTTC. Encoded protein: CASSLTERYNEQFF.

The gene calls are TRBV7-2 and TRBJ2-3; unclear D gene. The V and J ends lost 5 bases and 0 bases respectively, with 9 bases between them. The CDR3 consists of 14 residues. Germline CDR1 is SGHTA and CDR2 is FQGNSA. CDR3 nucleotide sequence: TGTGCCAGCAGCACGCGTACTAGCACAGATACGCAGTATTTT. Its protein product is CASSTRTSTDTQYF. The full variable domain, with the rest looked up from reference TRBV7-2 and TRBJ2-3, is GAGVSQSPSNKVTEKGKDVELRCDPISGHTALYWYRQSLGQGLEFLIYFQGNSAPDKSGLPSDRFSAERTGGSVSTLTIQRTQQEDSAVYLCASSTRTSTDTQYFGPGTRLTVL.

Here the CDR3 DNA reads TGTGCCAGCAGCTTGAGTCCTAGCGGAACATTGACCCAGTACTTC. It codes for CASSLSPSGTLTQYF. V is TRBV7-2 and J is TRBJ2-5; TRBD2 agrees at 7 bases. This CDR3 has 15 amino acids. Unmatched junction bases numbered 11, after V lost 3 bases and J lost 7 bases. The germline V gene encodes CDR1 SGHTA and CDR2 FQGNSA.

The V and J genes are TRBV6-5 and TRBJ2-1; 7 nucleotides match TRBD2. Germline V gene sequence: CDR1 MNHEY, CDR2 SVGAGI. The CDR3 totals 13 residues. Losses at the gene ends were 5 bases for V and 3 bases for J; bases not matched to a gene: 1. The CDR3 here is CASSRDYYNEQFF. CDR3 in DNA: TGTGCCAGCAGTAGGGACTACTACAATGAGCAGTTCTTC.